The T cell receptor beta chain described here comes from a study of a mutant IDH1 vaccine in newly diagnosed glioma. This CDR3 spans 13 amino acids. The germline CDR1 and CDR2 sequences are LNHNV and YYDKDF (reference sequence). The V and J ends lost 9 bases and 1 base, in that order; junction bases with no gene match: 5. The repertoire was sequenced with immunoSEQ multiplex PCR; TCRdb's copy has only in-frame clones and lacks some. The sample shows approximately 60,000 clones, roughly 90% of them seen only once. Note on this clone: The antigen remains unidentified.

The time point: week 35, safety follow-up. The vaccine gave 300 ug of a 20-mer mutant IDH1 peptide subcutaneously per dose. The J gene is TRBJ2-5, the V gene TRBV15; 7 nucleotides agree with TRBD2. Material: PBMCs, obtained from a glioma patient whose treatment included an IDH1 peptide vaccine. The clonotype was recovered from a man aged 35 to 55 with glioma. This chain's CDR3 is CATYSGGQETQYF. The CDR3 DNA follows: TGTGCCACGTACTCGGGAGGCCAAGAGACCCAGTACTTC.